The 9 T cell receptor beta chains below all came from one sample that was sequenced in a study of vaccination effects on CD4 cells after COVID-19. The antigens of these receptors remain unknown. The assay was immunoSEQ multiplex PCR, and TCRdb's table has in-frame clones only and misses some. The repertoire holds 37,000 or so clones, with 66% as singletons. Antigen-specific CD4+ T cells expanded by the ViraFEST assay with viral peptide pools were then sequenced. CD4+ T cell isolation took place after approximately 11 days of culture. The vaccine recipients had no prior SARS-CoV-2 infection, with negative nucleocapsid antibodies. The sequenced sample was CD4+ T cells from PBMCs cultured with HCoV-OC43 spike peptides, obtained before COVID-19 vaccination. Subset of the sample: HCoV-OC43 spike overlapping peptide pool stimulation. These receptors all stem from a human donor who received a COVID-19 vaccine.

The V gene is TRBV7-8, the J gene TRBJ1-2, with D unresolved. V lost 1 base to trimming and J lost 8 bases, with 11 bases between them. The V gene's germline CDR1 is SGHVS and CDR2 FQNEAQ. The CDR3 length is 13 residues. The CDR3: CASSLVRGEGYTF. CDR3 nucleotide sequence: TGTGCCAGCAGCTTAGTTCGGGGAGAAGGCTACACCTTC. Based on the CDR3 plus reference TRBV7-8 and TRBJ1-2, the full variable domain is GAGVSQSPRYKVAKRGQDVALRCDPISGHVSLFWYQQALGQGPEFLTYFQNEAQLDKSGLPSDRFFAERPEGSVSTLKIQRTQQEDSAVYLCASSLVRGEGYTFGSGTRLTVV.

The chain recombines TRBV5-8 with TRBJ2-7, with D possibly matching TRBD2 (6 bases). The CDR3 is 16 residues long. Trimming cost V 0 bases and J 4 bases, with 17 bases left between them. The germline V gene encodes CDR1 SGHTS and CDR2 YDEGEE. This CDR3 reads CASSLESGVRTYEQYF. The CDR3 region has the DNA TGTGCCAGCAGCTTGGAATCGGGAGTCCGGACTTACGAGCAGTACTTC.

This clone was recorded a few times. The chain uses TRBV6-2 or TRBV6-3 and TRBJ1-1, with 8 bases identical to TRBD1. The CDR3 spans 17 residues. V dropped 5 bases and J dropped 5; count of bases not matched to a gene: 16. Germline CDR1 and CDR2: MNHEY and SVGEGT. The DNA of the CDR3 is TGTGCCAGCAGTATAACAGGGGGGAGGACGGCAGTGACTGAAGCTTTCTTT. This encodes CASSITGGRTAVTEAFF.

V is TRBV7-8 and J is TRBJ2-7; D is tentatively TRBD1 or TRBD2 (5 bases each). The V gene lost 2 bases and the J gene lost 1 base, with 15 bases spanning the gap. The CDR3 runs to 16 residues. Germline V gene lookup returns CDR1 SGHVS and CDR2 FQNEAQ. The CDR3 loop is CASSLYGPGASYEQYF. The CDR3 nucleotides read TGTGCCAGCAGCTTATACGGCCCCGGGGCATCCTACGAGCAGTACTTC.

The sample holds one count of this clone. The rearrangement uses TRBV3-1 (or the pseudogene TRBV3-2) and TRBJ1-1; D gene unclear. The CDR3 is 14 residues long. V lost 1 base to trimming and J lost 0 bases, with 6 bases between them. Germline V gene sequence: CDR1 LGHDT, CDR2 YNNKEL (reference sequence). In DNA, the CDR3 is TGTGCCAGCAGCCAAGCCCTCATGAACACTGAAGCTTTCTTT. Its translation is CASSQALMNTEAFF.

The chain links TRBV4-1 to TRBJ1-1, with D perhaps matching TRBD1 (5 bases). V lost 1 base to trimming and J lost 1 base, with 13 bases between them. Germline-derived CDR1 and CDR2 are MGHRA and YSYEKL. The CDR3 has 16 residues. The DNA for the CDR3 is TGCGCCAGCAGCCAAGTGGGGGGTGGCCGGAACACTGAAGCTTTCTTT. Protein: CASSQVGGGRNTEAFF.

The rearrangement links TRBV29-1 to TRBJ2-3; 9 bases fit TRBD1. The V segment lost 6 bases and the J segment 1 base; nucleotides outside the gene matches: 14. From germline, CDR1 is SQVTM and CDR2 ANQGSEA. The CDR3 consists of 17 residues. In DNA, the CDR3 is TGCAGCGTGGGTCCGGGACAGGGCCCACTCGGCACAGATACGCAGTATTTT. This sequence encodes CSVGPGQGPLGTDTQYF.

V is TRBV7-9 and J is TRBJ2-7; D might be TRBD2 (6 bases). Between the trimmed V and J ends, which lost 5 bases and 0 bases, there was a span of 14 bases. The CDR3 is made up of 15 amino acids. Germline V gene lookup returns CDR1 SEHNR and CDR2 FQNEAQ (reference sequence). The CDR3, as DNA: TGTGCCAGCAGCGCAGGGCGGGGAACCTCCTACGAGCAGTACTTC. Its translation is CASSAGRGTSYEQYF.

The chain is built from TRBV7-2 and TRBJ2-3; 11 nucleotides agree with TRBD2. Germline CDR1 is SGHTA and CDR2 is FQGNSA. The length of the CDR3 is 16 residues. The ends lost 2 bases at V and 5 bases at J; junction bases unmatched: 6. CDR3 sequence (DNA): TGTGCCAGCAGCTTATGGCTAGCGGGGGGTGGAGATACGCAGTATTTT. It translates to CASSLWLAGGGDTQYF. Full variable domain (missing parts from reference TRBV7-2 and TRBJ2-3): GAGVSQSPSNKVTEKGKDVELRCDPISGHTALYWYRQSLGQGLEFLIYFQGNSAPDKSGLPSDRFSAERTGGSVSTLTIQRTQQEDSAVYLCASSLWLAGGGDTQYFGPGTRLTVL.